The clone carrying this T cell receptor beta chain has just a few counts. The CDR3 consists of 15 residues. Germline V gene data show CDR1 as SQVTM and CDR2 as ANQGSEA. Trimming cost V 3 bases and J 0 bases, with 13 bases left between them. This record comes from a study of T-cell memory formation after mild COVID-19. Barcoded TCR alpha and TCR beta cDNA libraries with UMIs came from 5'RACE using constant-segment primers. MiXCR, applied by TCRdb to the 5' RACE reads, yields one record per CDR3 protein. The top ten hold 13% of the sample, which has about 400,000 distinct CDR3 sequences, 23% seen once. The clonotype comes from an adult woman who had mild COVID-19 (a few samples of this study predate the infection). Cell type and time point are not known. The chain is built from TRBV29-1 and TRBJ2-3, with unresolved D. Sequencing used PBMCs or a T cell subset sorted from them (not recorded which). The CDR3 DNA reads as TGCAGCGTTGATGAGCCGTCGTCTAGCACAGATACGCAGTATTTT. It specifies CSVDEPSSSTDTQYF.